The 27 T cell receptor beta chains reported below all come from one sample, sequenced in a study of blood T cell repertoires in COVID-19. Using immunoSEQ multiplex PCR, the repertoire was profiled, and TCRdb retains in-frame clones only, with some absent. The data contain about 240,000 clones, around 86% of them singletons. Sequences were obtained from peripheral blood. The receptors were gathered from a woman aged 60-75 years with active or convalescent COVID-19.

V usage is TRBV19 and J usage is TRBJ1-4; 8 bases align to TRBD1. The CDR3 sequence is 14 residues long. From germline, CDR1 is LNHDA and CDR2 SQIVND (reference sequence). Trimming removed 1 base from V and 8 bases from J; junction bases left unmatched: 3. Here the CDR3 DNA reads TGTGCCAGTAGTATAGGGACAGGGCAGGAAAAACTGTTTTTT. Its translation: CASSIGTGQEKLFF. Full variable domain (missing parts from reference TRBV19 and TRBJ1-4): DGGITQSPKYLFRKEGQNVTLSCEQNLNHDAMYWYRQDPGQGLRLIYYSQIVNDFQKGDIAEGYSVSREKKESFPLTVTSAQKNPTAFYLCASSIGTGQEKLFFGSGTQLSVL.

V gene TRBV12-3 or TRBV12-4 combines with J gene TRBJ1-5; D gene unclear. This CDR3 contains 13 residues. Trimming shortened V by 3 bases and J by 7 bases, and 10 bases separated the two germline ends. The CDR3 region has the DNA TGTGCCAGCAGTTTCGGGTTCGGGCAGCCCCAGCATTTT. Translation gives CASSFGFGQPQHF.

V and J are TRBV7-3 and TRBJ2-1; D unclear. The CDR3 has 13 residues. Trimming stripped 5 bases from V and 8 bases from J, with 13 bases between. CDR1 is SGHTA and CDR2 is FQGTGA in the germline V gene. The CDR3 loop is CASSPASGDEQFF. CDR3 bases: TGTGCCAGCAGCCCCGCTAGTGGCGATGAGCAGTTCTTC.

The chain links TRBV5-1 to TRBJ2-1; TRBD1 matches 8 bases. Germline CDR1 SGHRS, CDR2 YFSETQ. This CDR3 has 15 amino acids. V was pared by 4 bases and J by 10 bases, with 13 bases of the junction left unmatched. DNA of the CDR3: TGCGCCAGCAGCGTCGTAGCAGGGGGCATAAAGGAGCAGTTCTTC. Residues: CASSVVAGGIKEQFF.

The chain uses TRBV6-5 and TRBJ1-2, with TRBD1 matching 7 bases. V gave up 6 bases and J gave up 8 bases; unmatched junction bases: 9. The CDR3 has 13 amino acids. CDR1 is MNHEY and CDR2 is SVGAGI in the germline V gene. The CDR3 is CASRAGQVLGYTF. CDR3 in DNA: TGTGCCAGCAGGGCAGGACAGGTGCTGGGCTACACCTTC.

This clone came up once. The chain joins TRBV2 to TRBJ1-6; D is unclear. The CDR3 has 15 residues. The germline gives CDR1 SNHLY, CDR2 FYNNEI. V lost 6 bases to trimming and J lost 0 bases, with 9 bases between them. CDR3 sequence reads: CASRQPSSYNSPLHF. The CDR3 coding sequence is TGTGCCAGCAGACAGCCGAGCTCCTATAATTCACCCCTCCACTTT.

J is TRBJ1-1 and V is TRBV6-5; no firm D call. The length of the CDR3 is 10 residues. Trimming took off 5 bases at V and 8 bases at J, with 6 bases between the two ends. Germline lookup yields CDR1 MNHEY and CDR2 SVGAGI. CDR3 loop: CASSRLEAFF. The CDR3 bases are TGTGCCAGCAGTCGTCTCGAAGCTTTCTTT.

The chain joins TRBV9 to TRBJ2-5, with D possibly TRBD2 on 6 matching bases. Germline loops: CDR1 SGDLS, CDR2 YYNGEE. This CDR3 comprises 15 residues. Trimming left V 3 bases short and J 1 base short, with 13 bases between. This CDR3 is CASSDRDLGQETQYF. CDR3 coding DNA: TGTGCCAGCAGCGACCGGGACTTGGGCCAAGAGACCCAGTACTTC.

V and J are TRBV7-9 and TRBJ1-1; D unresolved. The V end was cut by 1 base, the J end by 2 bases, with 8 bases between. This CDR3 spans 14 amino acids. Looked up from germline, CDR1 is SEHNR and CDR2 is FQNEAQ (reference sequence). The CDR3 loop reads CASSLGAINTEAFF. CDR3 bases: TGTGCCAGCAGCTTAGGGGCCATCAACACTGAAGCTTTCTTT.

This clone came up a few times. The chain joins TRBV2 to TRBJ1-1; D ambiguous. The germline CDR1 and CDR2 sequences are SNHLY and FYNNEI. There are 15 residues in the CDR3. V was clipped by 2 bases and J by 1 base, with 11 bases between them. The CDR3 spells CASSETGNRNTEAFF. The CDR3 nucleotides are TGTGCCAGCAGTGAAACCGGTAACCGGAACACTGAAGCTTTCTTT.

The chain employs TRBV5-6 and TRBJ2-3, with 9 bases fitting TRBD2. This CDR3 has 15 amino acids. V was clipped by 2 bases and J by 1 base; unmatched bases: 2. Germline V gives CDR1 SGHDT, CDR2 YYEEEE. CDR3 sequence reads: CASSFRTSGTDTQYF. The CDR3 DNA reads as TGTGCCAGCAGCTTCCGGACTAGCGGCACAGATACGCAGTATTTT.

The chain carries TRBV19 and TRBJ1-1, with D perhaps matching TRBD1 (6 bases). The CDR3 contains 13 residues. V lost 5 bases and J 3 bases, leaving 10 bases between the germline ends. Germline V gene data show CDR1 as LNHDA and CDR2 as SQIVND (reference sequence). CDR3 coding DNA: TGTGCCAGTAGTGTCAACAGGGACACTGAAGCTTTCTTT. Its translation is CASSVNRDTEAFF.

The V and J genes are TRBV2 and TRBJ2-3; 10 bases match TRBD2. Germline V gene lookup returns CDR1 SNHLY and CDR2 FYNNEI. Germline trimming cut 3 bases from V and 4 bases from J; bases unmatched to any gene: 7. The CDR3 is made up of 16 amino acids. The CDR3 DNA reads as TGTGCCAGCAGTGAGTTAGCGGGGGGCCCCGCAGATACGCAGTATTTT. This translates into CASSELAGGPADTQYF.

The V and J genes are TRBV6-5 and TRBJ1-2, with D perhaps matching TRBD1 (6 bases). CDR1 is MNHEY and CDR2 is SVGAGI in the germline V gene. The CDR3 extends over 14 amino acids. V lost 0 bases and J 3 bases, leaving 8 bases between the germline ends. Here the CDR3 reads CASSYSSGDYGYTF. CDR3 nucleotide sequence: TGTGCCAGCAGTTACTCCTCAGGGGACTATGGCTACACCTTC.

The CDR3 DNA is TGCGCCAGCAGCTCCGCTGGGGGACAGTATAATTCACCCCTCCACTTT. Translation: CASSSAGGQYNSPLHF. The rearrangement uses TRBV5-1 and TRBJ1-6; 7 nucleotides match TRBD1. Trimming at V came to 3 bases and at J to 4 bases, leaving 7 bases not matched to a gene. In germline, CDR1 is SGHRS, CDR2 YFSETQ. There are 16 residues in the CDR3.

CDR3 amino acids: CASSERRGEAFF. CDR3 DNA: TGTGCCAGCAGTGAAAGAAGGGGTGAAGCTTTCTTT. The J gene is TRBJ1-1, the V gene TRBV2, with a weak D call TRBD1 (5 bases). The CDR3 runs to 12 residues. The V gene's germline CDR1 is SNHLY and CDR2 FYNNEI. Deletions cut 2 bases from V and 7 bases from J, with 8 bases between.

V and J are TRBV10-3 and TRBJ2-5; maybe TRBD2 (5 bases). V was shortened by 6 bases and J by 5 bases, with 13 bases between the two germline ends. The CDR3 loop spans 13 amino acids. Germline V gene data show CDR1 as ENHRY and CDR2 as SYGVKD. This CDR3 reads CAIRALPGETQYF. CDR3 bases: TGTGCCATCAGGGCTCTACCGGGGGAGACCCAGTACTTC.

The chain has TRBV18 and TRBJ1-2; tentative D call: TRBD1 (5 bases). The ends were cut back, 2 bases at V and 3 bases at J, with 13 bases in the middle. CDR3 length: 15 amino acids. Per germline, CDR1 KGHSH and CDR2 LQKENI. The CDR3 DNA follows: TGTGCCAGCTCACCAGGAAATTCAGGGTACTATGGCTACACCTTC. Its protein product is CASSPGNSGYYGYTF.

The chain joins TRBV5-5 to TRBJ2-3, with 10 bases lining up with TRBD2. J lost 0 bases, V lost 4 bases, and 5 bases had no gene match. Germline CDR1 SGHKS, CDR2 YYEKEE (reference sequence). This CDR3 region has 16 residues. The CDR3 DNA is TGTGCCAGCAGCATGGGACTAGCGATTAGCACAGATACGCAGTATTTT. Translated, it gives CASSMGLAISTDTQYF.

The chain employs TRBV5-1 and TRBJ1-3, with 7 positions matching TRBD1. CDR3 length: 18 residues. CDR1 and CDR2 (germline): SGHRS, YFSETQ. J lost 0 bases, V lost 2 bases, and 11 bases had no gene match. In DNA, the CDR3 is TGCGCCAGCAGCTTAAATCCACAGGGGCCGAGCTCTGGAAACACCATATATTTT. Amino acid sequence: CASSLNPQGPSSGNTIYF.

The gene calls are TRBV7-3 and TRBJ2-1; D gene uncertain. The CDR3 consists of 16 residues. V lost 1 base, J lost 0 bases, and 10 bases lay in between. Per germline, CDR1 SGHTA and CDR2 FQGTGA. This chain's CDR3 is CASSLNPGVSYNEQFF. The CDR3 DNA is TGTGCCAGCAGCTTAAACCCCGGTGTCTCCTACAATGAGCAGTTCTTC.

The V gene is TRBV5-1, the J gene TRBJ1-4, with 10 bases aligning to TRBD1. Per germline, CDR1 SGHRS and CDR2 YFSETQ. Trimming removed 1 base from V and 0 bases from J; junction bases left unmatched: 6. The CDR3 has 18 residues. The CDR3 region is CASSLTGQGYATNEKLFF. CDR3 DNA sequence: TGCGCCAGCAGCTTGACGGGACAGGGGTATGCAACTAATGAAAAACTGTTTTTT.

J is TRBJ1-1 and V is TRBV6-5; TRBD1 aligns across 8 bases. The CDR3 runs 15 residues. Unmatched junction bases numbered 6, after V lost 6 bases and J lost 0 bases. CDR1 MNHEY and CDR2 SVGAGI come from the germline V gene. This CDR3 reads CASSRRGQVNTEAFF. The CDR3 DNA sequence: TGTGCCAGCAGCCGACGGGGACAGGTGAACACTGAAGCTTTCTTT.

The chain couples TRBV11-2 to TRBJ1-2; tentative D call: TRBD1 (5 bases). The CDR3 extends over 17 amino acids. Germline V CDR1 and CDR2: SGHAT, FQNNGV. V lost 2 bases to trimming and J lost 5 bases, with 21 bases between them. CDR3 region: CASSLLPGGNSLYGYTF. The CDR3 DNA reads TGTGCCAGCAGCTTACTCCCGGGGGGAAATTCCTTATATGGCTACACCTTC.

A word on this clone: The junction departs from germline at one end; a sequencing error may be responsible. The CDR3 DNA is TGTGCCAGCTCTCCACGACAGATTTCCGGAGAGACCCAGTACTTC. Residues: CASSPRQISGETQYF. The rearrangement joins TRBV18 to TRBJ2-5; tentative D call: TRBD1 (5 bases). Germline lookup yields CDR1 KGHSH and CDR2 LQKENI. The CDR3 has 15 residues.

V and J are TRBV6-5 and TRBJ1-2, with 10 positions matching TRBD1. The CDR3 is made up of 15 amino acids. V lost 6 bases and J lost 3; bases outside the gene matches: 7. The germline V gene encodes CDR1 MNHEY and CDR2 SVGAGI. The CDR3 region has the DNA TGTGCCAGCAGGGAGCCCGGGACAGGGGACTATGGCTACACCTTC. Protein product: CASREPGTGDYGYTF.

The J gene is TRBJ2-5, the V gene TRBV13; TRBD2 agrees at 10 bases. V trimming: 3 bases; J trimming: 5 bases; junction bases outside the gene matches: 6. Germline lookup yields CDR1 PRHDT and CDR2 FYEKMQ (reference sequence). The CDR3 length is 15 residues. CDR3 DNA: TGTGCCAGCAGCTTGGGACTAGCGAAGAGGGAGACCCAGTACTTC. Amino acid sequence: CASSLGLAKRETQYF.